Presented here are 22 T cell receptor beta chains from one specimen sequenced in a study of blood T cell repertoires in COVID-19. Using immunoSEQ multiplex PCR, the repertoire was profiled, and TCRdb retains in-frame clones only, with some absent. The data hold about 390,000 clones, with just under 90% observed a single time. Sequenced material: PBMCs or T cells enriched from blood (not recorded which). The receptors were gathered from a woman between 50 and 59 years old who had recovered from COVID-19.

This chain connects TRBV9 to TRBJ1-1; no reliable D call. Germline-derived CDR1 and CDR2 are SGDLS and YYNGEE. Trimming took off 0 bases at V and 3 bases at J, with 6 bases between the two ends. CDR3 size: 13 residues. The CDR3 is CASSVVVDTEAFF. DNA of the CDR3: TGTGCCAGCAGCGTAGTAGTAGACACTGAAGCTTTCTTT.

The V gene is TRBV28, the J gene TRBJ2-1, with 8 nucleotides matching TRBD2. The CDR3 is 16 amino acids. The junction had 10 bases not matched to a gene; V was cut back by 4 bases and J by 5 bases. Germline lookup yields CDR1 MDHEN and CDR2 SYDVKM. The CDR3 loop is CASSSFLAGINNEQFF. The CDR3 coding sequence is TGTGCCAGCAGTTCCTTCTTAGCGGGGATAAACAATGAGCAGTTCTTC.

The chain links TRBV7-9 to TRBJ1-2, with D possibly TRBD1 on 6 matching bases. CDR1 and CDR2 (germline): SEHNR, FQNEAQ (reference sequence). V lost 5 bases and J 4 bases, leaving 14 bases between the germline ends. There are 14 residues in the CDR3. CDR3 in amino acids: CASSPSDSSYGYTF. For the CDR3, the DNA is TGTGCCAGCAGCCCATCGGACAGCTCCTATGGCTACACCTTC.

V usage is TRBV7-2 and J usage is TRBJ2-7; 8 positions match TRBD2. Germline V gene data show CDR1 as SGHTA and CDR2 as FQGNSA. This CDR3 has 15 residues. Trimming removed 5 bases from V and 1 base from J; junction bases left unmatched: 7. CDR3 protein: CASSTGTSGSYEQYF. CDR3 nucleotides: TGTGCCAGCAGCACTGGGACTAGTGGGTCCTACGAGCAGTACTTC.

The chain uses TRBV4-1 and TRBJ1-2, with 7 bases fitting TRBD1. The V gene end was trimmed by 6 bases and the J gene end by 10 bases; junction bases not matched to a gene: 8. The CDR3 totals 12 residues. CDR1 is MGHRA and CDR2 is YSYEKL in the germline V gene. CDR3 sequence (DNA): TGCGCCAGCAGTCAGGGGGGACATGCCTACACCTTC. It specifies CASSQGGHAYTF.

V usage is TRBV10-3 and J usage is TRBJ1-2; D remains ambiguous. The length of the CDR3 is 16 residues. Germline values: CDR1 ENHRY, CDR2 SYGVKD. Deletions cut 5 bases from V and 6 bases from J, with 22 bases between. In nucleotides, the CDR3 is TGTGCCATCAGTTTTGAAGAACAGCGTAGGGAGGATGGCTACACCTTC. It translates to CAISFEEQRREDGYTF.

This chain uses TRBV25-1 with TRBJ1-1; D may be TRBD1 (6 bases). This CDR3 is 16 amino acids long. Germline lookup yields CDR1 MGHDK and CDR2 SYGVNS. V shed 0 bases and J shed 4 bases, with 15 bases lying between them. As DNA, the CDR3 is TGTGCCAGCAGTGAATATAGGACAGCCCGGAGCACTGAAGCTTTCTTT. This encodes CASSEYRTARSTEAFF.

The chain links TRBV4-2 to TRBJ2-7, with a weak D call TRBD2 (5 bases). V was cut by 3 bases and J by 2 bases, with 8 bases left in between. CDR3 length: 13 residues. CDR1 is LGHNA and CDR2 is YNFKEQ in the germline V gene. CDR3 nucleotide sequence: TGTGCCAGCAGCCAGGAGGCCACCTACGAGCAGTACTTC. It codes for CASSQEATYEQYF.

The J gene is TRBJ1-5, the V gene TRBV12-3 or TRBV12-4, with D unresolved. Trimming stripped 8 bases from V and 5 bases from J, with 13 bases between. The CDR3 is made up of 13 amino acids. CDR3 sequence reads: CASRLAGDQPQHF. The CDR3 DNA reads as TGTGCCAGCCGCCTAGCGGGAGATCAGCCCCAGCATTTT.

This clone was recorded many times. This chain joins TRBV2 and TRBJ1-6; 8 bases line up with TRBD1. CDR3 length: 13 residues. Germline trimming cut 10 bases from V and 11 bases from J; bases unmatched to any gene: 10. Per the germline V gene, CDR1 is SNHLY and CDR2 is FYNNEI. The CDR3 DNA reads TGTGCCAACAACGACAGGGGCTCGGCACCCCTCCACTTT. Its protein is CANNDRGSAPLHF.

J is TRBJ2-3 and V is TRBV15; a weak D match, TRBD2 (5 bases). The CDR3 has 15 residues. Germline V lookup: CDR1 LNHNV, CDR2 YYDKDF (reference sequence). V was clipped by 2 bases and J by 4 bases, with 13 bases between them. The CDR3 sequence is CATSRPRGYADTQYF. CDR3 coding DNA: TGTGCCACCAGCAGACCACGGGGTTATGCAGATACGCAGTATTTT. Full variable domain (rest looked up from reference TRBV15 and TRBJ2-3): DAMVIQNPRYQVTQFGKPVTLSCSQTLNHNVMYWYQQKSSQAPKLLFHYYDKDFNNEADTPDNFQSRRPNTSFCFLDIRSPGLGDTAMYLCATSRPRGYADTQYFGPGTRLTVL.

This rearrangement joins TRBV7-2 to TRBJ2-7; 10 bases agree with TRBD1. This CDR3 spans 18 amino acids. Trimming at V came to 3 bases and at J to 7 bases, leaving 18 bases not matched to a gene. CDR1 is SGHTA and CDR2 is FQGNSA in the germline V gene. CDR3: CASSFLGPDRGRPGEQYF. CDR3 DNA: TGTGCCAGCAGCTTTCTAGGGCCTGACAGGGGGCGCCCCGGGGAGCAGTACTTC.

This CDR3 reads CASSGLKDRDPYEQYF. In DNA form, the CDR3 reads TGTGCCAGCAGCGGACTGAAGGACAGGGATCCCTACGAGCAGTACTTC. The rearrangement links TRBV11-2 to TRBJ2-7; 8 bases match TRBD1. CDR3 size: 16 residues. The germline CDR1 and CDR2 sequences are SGHAT and FQNNGV. Trimming took 5 bases from V and 2 from J; bases not matched to a gene: 11.

This chain connects TRBV18 to TRBJ2-7; unclear D gene. CDR1 is KGHSH, CDR2 LQKENI, per germline. Trimming pared 4 bases from V and 5 bases from J, leaving 6 bases between. The CDR3 length is 11 residues. The CDR3 here is CASSQSDEQYF. The CDR3 region has the DNA TGTGCCAGCTCACAGTCGGACGAGCAGTACTTC.

This chain links TRBV6-2 or TRBV6-3 with TRBJ1-1; 7 bases are shared with TRBD1. The J segment lost 5 bases and the V segment lost 2 bases, leaving 2 bases of the junction unmatched. The CDR3 covers 13 residues. The germline CDR1 and CDR2 sequences are MNHEY and SVGEGT. CDR3 coding DNA: TGTGCCAGCAGTTACAGGGGGCGGACTGAAGCTTTCTTT. Translated: CASSYRGRTEAFF.

The chain recombines TRBV29-1 with TRBJ2-7, with D possibly being TRBD2 (5 bases). In germline, CDR1 is SQVTM, CDR2 ANQGSEA. The CDR3 sequence is 12 residues long. Trimming took off 1 base at V and 3 bases at J, with 7 bases between the two ends. The CDR3 DNA reads TGCAGCGTTGAAGCCGGGGACTACGAGCAGTACTTC. It translates to CSVEAGDYEQYF.

The chain joins TRBV7-2 to TRBJ2-7, with a possible D match to TRBD1 (5 bases). V shed 5 bases and J shed 2 bases, with 16 bases lying between them. CDR1 and CDR2 (germline): SGHTA, FQGNSA. The CDR3 has 15 residues. CDR3 sequence (DNA): TGTGCCAGCAGCCAGGCCCCGGACACAGCCTACGAGCAGTACTTC. Its translation: CASSQAPDTAYEQYF.

The chain is built from TRBV29-1 and TRBJ1-2; 8 nucleotides agree with TRBD1. The V gene end was trimmed by 3 bases and the J gene end by 5 bases; junction bases not matched to a gene: 8. CDR3 length equals 14 residues. Germline CDR1 reads SQVTM; CDR2 reads ANQGSEA. The CDR3 loop is CSVEVVQGAYGYTF. The CDR3 DNA follows: TGCAGCGTTGAGGTGGTCCAGGGGGCGTATGGCTACACCTTC.

This rearrangement joins TRBV15 to TRBJ1-5, with D possibly TRBD1 on 6 matching bases. The CDR3 contains 15 residues. The V end was cut by 5 bases, the J end by 4 bases, with 15 bases between. Germline V gene lookup returns CDR1 LNHNV and CDR2 YYDKDF (reference sequence). This CDR3 reads CATSQDRSLNQPQHF. The CDR3 nucleotides are TGTGCCACCAGCCAAGACAGGTCCCTTAATCAGCCCCAGCATTTT.

V gene TRBV7-9 combines with J gene TRBJ1-5; D is unclear. V lost 2 bases and J 11 bases, leaving 10 bases between the germline ends. The CDR3 sequence is 12 residues long. In germline, CDR1 is SEHNR, CDR2 FQNEAQ (reference sequence). The CDR3 region is CASSLHGSAQHF. The CDR3, as DNA: TGTGCCAGCAGCTTACACGGTTCGGCCCAGCATTTT.

This chain joins TRBV2 and TRBJ2-7; D gene unclear. This CDR3 has 13 residues. V lost 0 bases and J 3 bases, leaving 6 bases between the germline ends. In germline, CDR1 is SNHLY, CDR2 FYNNEI. The CDR3 DNA sequence: TGTGCCAGCAGTGAAGCCCCGTTCTACGAGCAGTACTTC. It yields the protein CASSEAPFYEQYF.

This chain uses TRBV5-1 with TRBJ1-5; maybe TRBD1 (6 bases). The CDR3 runs to 15 residues. Trimming left V 8 bases short and J 5 bases short, with 20 bases between. CDR1 and CDR2 from the germline V gene are SGHRS and YFSETQ. The CDR3 coding sequence is TGCGCCAGAGGGGAGAGACAGGACCGTGATCAGCCCCAGCATTTT. Protein sequence: CARGERQDRDQPQHF.